These 22 T cell receptor beta chains share one sample of origin, sequenced in a study of identical twins (dated by TCRdb to 2016 to 2018). The library was built by means of 5' RACE. The instrument was an Illumina HiSeq 2000. Starting from the raw public reads, TCRdb applied fastp trimming at Q25, assembled clones with MiXCR and retained in-frame beta chains. CDR3 protein duplicates are merged, each entry listing the most common genes and DNA. Across this sample there are about 660,000 distinct CDR3 sequences, with about 9.4% seen only once. In total, the top ten clones hold more than 0.75% of the sample. The sample was also linked to a second study, of yellow fever vaccine responses in identical twins.

The specimen sequenced was PBMCs. These receptors were obtained from a young woman in good health.

This clonotype has just a few counts. The chain carries TRBV20-1 and TRBJ2-2; 9 bases line up with TRBD1. The CDR3 sequence is 14 residues long. J lost 4 bases, V lost 6 bases, and 6 bases had no gene match. Germline CDR1 DFQATT, CDR2 SNEGSKA (reference sequence). The CDR3 region has the DNA TGCAGTGCCGTAACAGGGGGCGGCACCGGGGAGCTGTTTTTT. This gives the protein CSAVTGGGTGELFF.

This clonotype was counted ten times or more. The V and J genes are TRBV12-3 or TRBV12-4 and TRBJ2-5; TRBD1 agrees at 9 bases. V was clipped by 4 bases and J by 1 base; unmatched bases: 7. CDR3 size: 16 residues. CDR3 coding DNA: TGTGCCAGCAGTTCGGGGACAGGGTGGGTCCAAGAGACCCAGTACTTC. Translating gives CASSSGTGWVQETQYF.

This clonotype showed up many times. V and J are TRBV4-1 and TRBJ2-1; the match to TRBD2 covers 12 bases. Germline lookup yields CDR1 MGHRA and CDR2 YSYEKL. This CDR3 spans 17 amino acids. After removal of 0 bases from V and 6 bases from J, the junction contained 6 bases not matched to a gene. The CDR3: CASSQDPSGGAINEQFF. The CDR3 nucleotides read TGCGCCAGCAGCCAAGATCCTAGCGGGGGGGCCATCAATGAGCAGTTCTTC.

This clonotype turned up a few times. This chain uses TRBV29-1 with TRBJ2-2; D gene uncertain. From germline, CDR1 is SQVTM and CDR2 ANQGSEA. CDR3 size: 13 residues. V gave up 6 bases and J gave up 0 bases, with 8 bases separating them. CDR3 loop: CSVPRTNTGELFF. In DNA, the CDR3 is TGCAGCGTACCCCGGACGAACACCGGGGAGCTGTTTTTT.

This clonotype appeared many times. The chain is built from TRBV18 and TRBJ2-1; D may be TRBD2 (6 bases). V lost 5 bases and J 0 bases, leaving 14 bases between the germline ends. Per the germline V gene, CDR1 is KGHSH and CDR2 is LQKENI. The CDR3 loop spans 16 amino acids. The CDR3 reads CASSVSSDSSYNEQFF. CDR3 DNA: TGTGCCAGCTCAGTCTCTAGCGATTCCTCCTACAATGAGCAGTTCTTC. Variable domain in full (rest from reference TRBV18 and TRBJ2-1): NAGVMQNPRHLVRRRGQEARLRCSPMKGHSHVYWYRQLPEEGLKFMVYLQKENIIDESGMPKERFSAEFPKEGPSILRIQQVVRGDSAAYFCASSVSSDSSYNEQFFGPGTRLTVL.

In this sample, this clonotype turned up many times. The chain couples TRBV6-5 to TRBJ1-2, with D uncertain. The length of the CDR3 is 12 residues. CDR1 and CDR2 (germline): MNHEY, SVGAGI. The V and J ends lost 2 bases and 9 bases respectively, with 10 bases between them. CDR3 amino acids: CASSYDQSRYTF. In DNA form, the CDR3 reads TGTGCCAGCAGTTACGACCAAAGTCGCTACACCTTC.

This clonotype was seen a single time. The V call is TRBV2, the J call TRBJ2-5, with 7 bases aligning to TRBD2. This CDR3 region has 14 residues. Trimming at V came to 8 bases and at J to 5 bases, leaving 11 bases not matched to a gene. The germline V gene has CDR1 SNHLY and CDR2 FYNNEI. CDR3 DNA: TGTGCCAGCCGACCTTTGGGAGGGATCGAGACCCAGTACTTC. Its translation is CASRPLGGIETQYF.

The chain has TRBV24-1 and TRBJ2-7; 9 positions agree with TRBD2. The CDR3 is 12 residues long. In germline, CDR1 is KGHDR, CDR2 SFDVKD. V lost 11 bases, J lost 5 bases, and 6 bases stayed unmatched. The CDR3 bases are TGTGCCATCGGACTAGCGTACCACGAGCAGTACTTC. It codes for CAIGLAYHEQYF.

The CDR3 sequence is CASGQRETQYF. CDR3 sequence (DNA): TGTGCTAGTGGCCAGCGGGAGACGCAGTATTTT. The V gene is TRBV12-5, the J gene TRBJ2-3; TRBD2 agrees at 8 bases. Germline V gene lookup returns CDR1 LGHNT and CDR2 FRNRAP. CDR3 length: 11 residues. Germline trimming cut 6 bases from V and 9 bases from J; bases unmatched to any gene: 2.

As to this clonotype: The junction shows a germline mismatch at one end, possibly a read error. The CDR3 sequence: CAGSLSGGSYNEQFF. The CDR3 DNA follows: TGCGCCGGCAGCTTGAGTGGGGGCTCCTACAATGAGCAGTTCTTC. This chain joins TRBV5-1 and TRBJ2-1, with D perhaps given as TRBD1 or TRBD2 (5 bases each). The length of the CDR3 is 15 residues. CDR1 SGHRS and CDR2 YFSETQ come from the germline V gene.

This clonotype has ten or more counts. The chain recombines TRBV6-1 with TRBJ2-6; a possible D gene is TRBD1 (5 bases). The CDR3 extends over 15 amino acids. CDR1 MNHNS and CDR2 SASEGT come from the germline V gene. V was cut by 6 bases and J by 2 bases, with 11 bases left in between. CDR3 region: CASRTVRAGANVLTF. The CDR3 DNA reads TGTGCCAGCAGGACAGTTAGGGCTGGGGCCAACGTCCTGACTTTC.

There are a few counts of this clonotype. This rearrangement joins TRBV5-1 to TRBJ1-6; D uncertain. The CDR3 loop spans 15 amino acids. Germline CDR1 SGHRS, CDR2 YFSETQ. V gave up 0 bases and J gave up 5 bases, with 9 bases separating them. CDR3 loop: CASSLEGAHNSPLHF. As DNA, the CDR3 is TGCGCCAGCAGCTTGGAGGGAGCCCATAATTCACCCCTCCACTTT.

Here the CDR3 DNA reads TGTGCCAGCCTGAAACAGAACACCGGGGAGCTGTTTTTT. Its protein product is CASLKQNTGELFF. The rearrangement links TRBV2 to TRBJ2-2; D unclear. CDR3 length: 13 amino acids. V was pared by 8 bases and J by 1 base, with 8 bases between. Germline V gene lookup returns CDR1 SNHLY and CDR2 FYNNEI.

This clonotype has a handful of counts. The chain carries TRBV10-3 and TRBJ2-4; 10 nucleotides line up with TRBD2. The CDR3 length is 18 residues. Per germline, CDR1 ENHRY and CDR2 SYGVKD. Losses at the gene ends were 3 bases for V and 1 base for J; bases not matched to a gene: 9. This chain's CDR3 is CAISDVLAGDVAKNIQYF. The CDR3, as DNA: TGTGCCATCAGTGATGTCCTAGCGGGGGATGTTGCCAAAAACATTCAGTACTTC.

This clonotype was observed a handful of times. The chain employs TRBV12-3 or TRBV12-4 and TRBJ2-1, with D unclear. V was shortened by 6 bases and J by 8 bases, with 14 bases between the two germline ends. The CDR3 loop spans 13 amino acids. The DNA for the CDR3 is TGTGCCAGCAGGGGAACGAAGGTCTATGAGCAGTTCTTC. Its translation: CASRGTKVYEQFF.

J is TRBJ2-7 and V is TRBV24-1, with D perhaps TRBD1 (6 bases). CDR1 and CDR2 from the germline V gene are KGHDR and SFDVKD. This CDR3 is 13 amino acids long. V gave up 5 bases and J gave up 0 bases, with 7 bases separating them. The CDR3 nucleotides read TGTGCCACCAGTGCACAGGGCTCCTACGAGCAGTACTTC. Translating gives CATSAQGSYEQYF.

The sample holds a few counts of this clonotype. V and J are TRBV6-4 and TRBJ2-1; TRBD2 matches 8 bases. Trimming at V came to 6 bases and at J to 5 bases, leaving 9 bases not matched to a gene. Looked up from germline, CDR1 is MRHNA and CDR2 is SNTAGT. The length of the CDR3 is 15 residues. As DNA, the CDR3 is TGTGCCAGCAGACCTGGGGGACTAGGGAACAATGAGCAGTTCTTC. It encodes CASRPGGLGNNEQFF.

The gene calls are TRBV29-1 and TRBJ2-7; TRBD2 agrees at 7 bases. Germline CDR1 reads SQVTM; CDR2 reads ANQGSEA. The V gene end was trimmed by 5 bases and the J gene end by 4 bases; junction bases not matched to a gene: 8. This CDR3 has 13 amino acids. CDR3 nucleotide sequence: TGCAGCGTTCTAGCGGACCATTTTTACGAGCAGTACTTC. Amino acids: CSVLADHFYEQYF.

This clonotype has a count of ten or more. The genes are TRBV20-1 and TRBJ2-2, with 9 bases that match TRBD1. Trimming took 1 base from V and 2 from J; bases not matched to a gene: 8. There are 17 residues in the CDR3. Per the germline V gene, CDR1 is DFQATT and CDR2 is SNEGSKA (reference sequence). The CDR3 reads CSARVAWDRVNTGELFF. CDR3 sequence (DNA): TGCAGTGCTAGAGTTGCGTGGGACAGGGTAAACACCGGGGAGCTGTTTTTT.

This clonotype turned up a few times. Written as DNA, the CDR3 is TGCAGTGCTAGAGATTCTGGTCGGGTCACAGATACGCAGTATTTT. Translation: CSARDSGRVTDTQYF. The chain is built from TRBV20-1 and TRBJ2-3, with D unclear. Germline V CDR1 and CDR2: DFQATT, SNEGSKA (reference sequence). The V end lost 0 bases, the J end lost 2 bases, and 12 bases lay between the germline ends. The CDR3 is 15 residues long.

V gene TRBV6-1 combines with J gene TRBJ2-7; 13 nucleotides match TRBD2. The CDR3 runs 15 residues. After removal of 6 bases from V and 5 bases from J, the junction contained 7 bases not matched to a gene. CDR1 MNHNS and CDR2 SASEGT come from the germline V gene. CDR3 protein: CASRFGLAGVNEQYF. DNA for the CDR3: TGTGCCAGCAGATTCGGACTAGCGGGAGTAAACGAGCAGTACTTC.

There are a few counts of this clonotype. The chain combines TRBV12-3 or TRBV12-4 with TRBJ2-7; D remains unclear. CDR3 length equals 14 residues. Trimming took off 6 bases at V and 1 base at J, with 13 bases between the two ends. The CDR3 DNA follows: TGTGCCAGCAGCGCCGGGCCCGATTCCTACGAGCAGTACTTC. Its protein product is CASSAGPDSYEQYF.